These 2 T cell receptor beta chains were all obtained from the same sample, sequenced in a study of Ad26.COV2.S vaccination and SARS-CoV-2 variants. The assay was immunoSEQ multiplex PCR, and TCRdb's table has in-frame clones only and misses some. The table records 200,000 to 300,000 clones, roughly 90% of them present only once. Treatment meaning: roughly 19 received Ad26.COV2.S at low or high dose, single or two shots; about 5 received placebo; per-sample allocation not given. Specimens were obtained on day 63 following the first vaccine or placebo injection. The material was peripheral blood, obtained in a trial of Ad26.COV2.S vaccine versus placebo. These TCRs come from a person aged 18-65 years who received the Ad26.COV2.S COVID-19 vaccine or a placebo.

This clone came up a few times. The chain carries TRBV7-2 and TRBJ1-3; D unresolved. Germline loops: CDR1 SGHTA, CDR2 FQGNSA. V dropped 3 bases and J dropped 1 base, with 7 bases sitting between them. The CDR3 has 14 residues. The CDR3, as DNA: TGTGCCAGCAGCTTGGGAAGGTCTGGAAACACCATATATTTT. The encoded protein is CASSLGRSGNTIYF.

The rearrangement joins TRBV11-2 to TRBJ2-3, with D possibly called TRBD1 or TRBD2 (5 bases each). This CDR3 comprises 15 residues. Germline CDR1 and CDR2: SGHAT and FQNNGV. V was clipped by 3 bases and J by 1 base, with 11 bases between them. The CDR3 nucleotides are TGTGCCAGCAGCTTTTACGGGACCGGCACAGATACGCAGTATTTT. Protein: CASSFYGTGTDTQYF.